One and the same sample provided the 27 T cell receptor beta chains below, sequenced in a study of T cells after yellow fever vaccination. From the 5' RACE reads, TCRdb called clonotypes with MiXCR, one entry per CDR3 protein. This sample has 320,000 or so distinct CDR3 sequences, with roughly 7.5% found just once. The source material was PBMCs, sampled 45 days after the first yellow fever vaccination. Receptors originate from a man aged 18 to 30 who received the YFV17D yellow fever vaccine.

The J gene is TRBJ2-5, the V gene TRBV5-1; no reliable D call. V was pared by 4 bases and J by 2 bases, with 12 bases between. CDR3 size: 14 residues. From germline, CDR1 is SGHRS and CDR2 YFSETQ. CDR3 bases: TGCGCCAGCAGCCCCTTATCTCCACAAGAGACCCAGTACTTC. Amino acids: CASSPLSPQETQYF.

The V and J genes are TRBV12-3 or TRBV12-4 and TRBJ1-5; maybe TRBD1 (5 bases). V was trimmed by 7 bases and J by 4 bases, leaving 14 bases between them. The CDR3 totals 14 residues. The CDR3 DNA reads TGTGCCAGCACCCCCCACAGGATGAATCAGCCCCAGCATTTT. Amino acid sequence: CASTPHRMNQPQHF.

This chain joins TRBV4-1 and TRBJ2-1; possible D gene TRBD1, 6 bases. The CDR3 covers 12 residues. The germline V gene has CDR1 MGHRA and CDR2 YSYEKL. The V end was cut by 1 base, the J end by 14 bases, with 12 bases between. In DNA, the CDR3 is TGCGCCAGCAGCCAAGTGGGGGCCGAGGAGTTCTTC. This translates into CASSQVGAEEFF.

The chain has TRBV20-1 and TRBJ2-7; 10 bases line up with TRBD1. V lost 8 bases and J lost 5; bases outside the gene matches: 12. Germline V CDR1 and CDR2: DFQATT, SNEGSKA (reference sequence). CDR3 size: 14 residues. CDR3 region: CSFRRGTGEDEQYF. The CDR3 DNA reads as TGCAGTTTCCGCCGGGGGACAGGGGAGGACGAGCAGTACTTC.

This clonotype showed up many times. V usage is TRBV7-9 and J usage is TRBJ1-4; D is unclear. Per the germline V gene, CDR1 is SEHNR and CDR2 is FQNEAQ (reference sequence). This CDR3 spans 11 amino acids. Trimming cost V 1 base and J 11 bases, with 5 bases left between them. The CDR3 protein is CASSLGAKLFF. The DNA for the CDR3 is TGTGCCAGCAGCTTAGGGGCGAAACTGTTTTTT.

This rearrangement joins TRBV20-1 to TRBJ2-7, with 8 bases fitting TRBD1. Unmatched junction bases numbered 9, after V lost 3 bases and J lost 5 bases. CDR3 size: 14 residues. In germline, CDR1 is DFQATT, CDR2 SNEGSKA (reference sequence). CDR3 amino acids: CSARMTGAVDEQYV. The CDR3 DNA follows: TGCAGTGCTAGGATGACAGGGGCAGTGGACGAGCAGTACGTC.

There are a few counts of this clonotype. The chain recombines TRBV10-3 with TRBJ1-5, with TRBD1 matching over 8 bases. Germline trimming cut 2 bases from V and 2 bases from J; bases unmatched to any gene: 8. Germline V gene data show CDR1 as ENHRY and CDR2 as SYGVKD. The CDR3 loop spans 17 amino acids. CDR3 DNA: TGTGCCATCAGTGAGACGTTACAGGGGGGGGGCAATCAGCCCCAGCATTTT. This translates into CAISETLQGGGNQPQHF.

The chain combines TRBV7-8 with TRBJ2-2; perhaps D is TRBD1 or TRBD2 (5 bases each). Germline CDR1 is SGHVS and CDR2 is FQNEAQ. Trimming removed 3 bases from V and 0 bases from J, with 20 bases in between. This CDR3 is built from 19 residues. The CDR3 here is CASSLPARGPTANTGELFF. DNA for the CDR3: TGTGCCAGCAGCTTGCCTGCGAGGGGCCCTACTGCGAACACCGGGGAGCTGTTTTTT.

This clonotype has ten or more counts. This chain connects TRBV6-2 or TRBV6-3 to TRBJ1-2; D not certain. V was pared by 7 bases and J by 8 bases, with 14 bases between. This CDR3 contains 12 residues. Germline CDR1 and CDR2: MNHEY and SVGEGT. CDR3 region: CASTLGRLGYTF. The CDR3 DNA follows: TGTGCCAGCACCCTAGGACGGTTGGGCTACACCTTC.

This clonotype turned up a few times. The chain combines TRBV4-1 with TRBJ2-5; D call uncertain. V was cut by 6 bases and J by 0 bases, with 5 bases left in between. The length of the CDR3 is 12 residues. Germline loops: CDR1 MGHRA, CDR2 YSYEKL. DNA for the CDR3: TGCGCCAGCAGTGGACACCAAGAGACCCAGTACTTC. It encodes CASSGHQETQYF.

The chain couples TRBV7-9 to TRBJ2-7, with 12 positions matching TRBD2. This CDR3 is built from 17 residues. The V segment lost 4 bases and the J segment 1 base; nucleotides outside the gene matches: 8. Germline V CDR1 and CDR2: SEHNR, FQNEAQ (reference sequence). The CDR3 here is CASSSPLAGGSSYEQYF. The CDR3 region has the DNA TGTGCCAGCAGCTCACCCCTAGCGGGGGGGAGTTCCTACGAGCAGTACTTC.

The chain links TRBV19 to TRBJ2-5; D is unclear. V was clipped by 3 bases and J by 1 base, with 9 bases between them. In germline, CDR1 is LNHDA, CDR2 SQIVND (reference sequence). The CDR3 contains 14 residues. In DNA form, the CDR3 reads TGTGCCAGTAGTATGGGCACCGCCCAAGAGACCCAGTACTTC. Protein sequence: CASSMGTAQETQYF.

This clonotype was recorded a few times. The chain couples TRBV4-3 to TRBJ1-1; D gene uncertain. The CDR3 consists of 18 residues. V gave up 1 base and J gave up 1 base, with 19 bases separating them. CDR1 is LGHNA and CDR2 is YSLEER in the germline V gene. CDR3 in amino acids: CASSQVGLQVVWNTEAFF. DNA of the CDR3: TGCGCCAGCAGCCAAGTGGGTTTGCAGGTAGTATGGAACACTGAAGCTTTCTTT.

The table lists this clonotype with a few counts. The chain joins TRBV11-2 to TRBJ2-2; TRBD1 matches at 10 bases. V trimming: 1 base; J trimming: 4 bases; junction bases outside the gene matches: 9. The CDR3 is made up of 18 amino acids. Germline values: CDR1 SGHAT, CDR2 FQNNGV. The CDR3 region is CASSLGSPGQGTTGELFF. As DNA, the CDR3 is TGTGCCAGCAGCTTAGGGTCCCCGGGACAGGGGACCACCGGGGAGCTGTTTTTT.

This clonotype occurred a few times. The chain combines TRBV11-2 with TRBJ2-4; the D gene is possibly TRBD1 (5 bases). The CDR3 length is 15 residues. V was cut by 4 bases and J by 2 bases, with 12 bases left in between. The germline V gene encodes CDR1 SGHAT and CDR2 FQNNGV. The CDR3 loop reads CASSSVRGTKNIQYF. CDR3 bases: TGTGCCAGCAGCTCTGTAAGGGGTACCAAAAACATTCAGTACTTC.

The gene calls are TRBV7-2 and TRBJ2-3; tentatively, D is TRBD2 (6 bases). The V gene lost 3 bases and the J gene lost 4 bases, with 8 bases spanning the gap. Germline CDR1 and CDR2: SGHTA and FQGNSA. The CDR3 spans 13 residues. CDR3 DNA sequence: TGTGCCAGCAGCTTCCCGGGAGCAGATACGCAGTATTTT. It specifies CASSFPGADTQYF.

This clonotype was seen only a few times. V is TRBV20-1 and J is TRBJ1-2; 10 bases align to TRBD1. V was clipped by 0 bases and J by 4 bases; unmatched bases: 5. Per germline, CDR1 DFQATT and CDR2 SNEGSKA (reference sequence). This CDR3 is 15 amino acids long. The CDR3 DNA is TGCAGTGCTAGAGATACAGACAGGGGGCTCTATGGCTACACCTTC. Its protein is CSARDTDRGLYGYTF.

This clonotype was picked up a small number of times. The chain combines TRBV6-2 or TRBV6-3 with TRBJ2-5; D possibly uses TRBD1 or TRBD2 (5 bases each). This CDR3 is 14 amino acids long. Germline CDR1 reads MNHEY; CDR2 reads SVGEGT. V gave up 6 bases and J gave up 2 bases, with 13 bases separating them. In nucleotides, the CDR3 is TGTGCCAGCAGGATGAGGGGTGGGCAAGAGACCCAGTACTTC. This translates into CASRMRGGQETQYF.

This clonotype was seen a few times. V gene TRBV6-2 or TRBV6-3 combines with J gene TRBJ2-2, with 7 positions matching TRBD1. Germline V gene data show CDR1 as MNHEY and CDR2 as SVGEGT. The J segment lost 7 bases and the V segment lost 0 bases, leaving 5 bases of the junction unmatched. The CDR3 totals 15 residues. CDR3 residues: CASSYSVQGHGELFF. DNA for the CDR3: TGTGCCAGCAGTTACTCAGTACAGGGGCACGGGGAGCTGTTTTTT.

With respect to this clonotype: One end of the junction fails to match germline, which may point to a read error. The rearrangement links TRBV2 to TRBJ2-1; TRBD2 aligns across 13 bases. This CDR3 contains 15 residues. Germline V CDR1 and CDR2: SNHLY, FYNNEI. This CDR3 is CASTELAGGPHEQFF. The CDR3 region has the DNA TGTGCCAGCACTGAACTAGCGGGGGGGCCCCATGAGCAGTTCTTC.

Ten or more counts support this clonotype. The genes are TRBV10-3 and TRBJ2-2; D is undetermined. This CDR3 region has 13 residues. The germline gives CDR1 ENHRY, CDR2 SYGVKD. Trimming took off 10 bases at V and 1 base at J, with 10 bases between the two ends. The CDR3 sequence: CATIPENTGELFF. CDR3 sequence (DNA): TGTGCCACAATACCGGAGAACACCGGGGAGCTGTTTTTT.

This clonotype was counted between two and nine times. The V gene is TRBV7-2, the J gene TRBJ2-7; the D gene is possibly TRBD1 (6 bases). Trimming shortened V by 7 bases and J by 0 bases, and 7 bases separated the two germline ends. Looked up from germline, CDR1 is SGHTA and CDR2 is FQGNSA. This CDR3 comprises 12 residues. CDR3 DNA sequence: TGTGCCAGCACGGACAGCTCCTACGAGCAGTACTTC. Translating gives CASTDSSYEQYF.

This chain joins TRBV2 and TRBJ1-2; TRBD1 might be the D (5 bases). With 1 base removed from V and 3 bases from J, the gap between germline ends came to 12 bases. Germline-derived CDR1 and CDR2 are SNHLY and FYNNEI. The CDR3 is 15 residues long. CDR3 sequence: CASSEEWGGYYGYTF. For the CDR3, the DNA is TGTGCCAGCAGTGAAGAGTGGGGGGGGTACTATGGCTACACCTTC.

This rearrangement joins TRBV19 to TRBJ1-5; TRBD1 matches at 8 bases. V lost 5 bases and J lost 0; bases outside the gene matches: 6. The CDR3 covers 16 residues. From germline, CDR1 is LNHDA and CDR2 SQIVND (reference sequence). The CDR3 DNA reads TGTGCCAGTAGTGCCTTCGACAGGGGTAGCAATCAGCCCCAGCATTTT. Its translation: CASSAFDRGSNQPQHF.

This chain joins TRBV3-1 and TRBJ2-1, with D perhaps matching TRBD1 (7 bases). The CDR3 extends over 13 amino acids. V was pared by 4 bases and J by 9 bases, with 13 bases between. Germline CDR1 and CDR2: LGHDT and YNNKEL (reference sequence). CDR3 in DNA: TGTGCCAGCAGCCCGTACAGGGGAGGTGAGCAGTTCTTC. Translating gives CASSPYRGGEQFF.

This clonotype was counted only a few times. The J gene is TRBJ2-7, the V gene TRBV5-6; tentatively, D is TRBD2 (5 bases). Germline CDR1 and CDR2: SGHDT and YYEEEE. V gave up 3 bases and J gave up 6 bases, with 10 bases separating them. This CDR3 contains 12 residues. CDR3 bases: TGTGCCAGCAGCTCTAGCTTGGGCGAGCAGTACGTC. Translation: CASSSSLGEQYV.

This clonotype was detected a few times. This sequence joins TRBV29-1 and TRBJ1-6; weak D call: TRBD1 (6 bases). Trimming cost V 7 bases and J 6 bases, with 13 bases left between them. The CDR3 runs to 13 residues. Per the germline V gene, CDR1 is SQVTM and CDR2 is ANQGSEA. The DNA of the CDR3 is TGCAGCGCCCAGGGGAGTGTTAATTCACCCCTCCACTTT. Its translation is CSAQGSVNSPLHF. The whole variable domain, filled in from reference TRBV29-1 and TRBJ1-6, reads SAVISQKPSRDICQRGTSLTIQCQVDSQVTMMFWYRQQPGQSLTLIATANQGSEATYESGFVIDKFPISRPNLTFSTLTVSNMSPEDSSIYLCSAQGSVNSPLHFGNGTRLTVT.